Listed below are T cell receptor beta chains from one sample, sequenced in a study of post-analysis software for immune sequencing data. TCRdb re-analysed the PCR reads in MiXCR, keeping a single row per CDR3 protein. The sample gives over 150,000 distinct CDR3 sequences, 25% to 35% of which show up once; roughly 1.6% is in the top ten. Sequencing input: blood. These receptors were collected from a girl under 18 with multiple sclerosis. The CDR3 runs from the conserved cysteine through the conserved F or W. Each record gives: J gene, D gene, V gene, clone size, CDR3 protein, CDR3 DNA. A D gene is named only where the DNA matches it firmly. Some rows have no size entry. The others give once, few or many, or a class for an expanded clone.

>TRBJ2-7|TRBD2|TRBV12-3/TRBV12-4|many
CASSLAVREGEQYF
TGTGCCAGCAGTTTAGCCGTACGGGAGGGCGAGCAGTACTTC
>TRBJ2-5|NA|TRBV6-5|many
CASSYRSRLQETQYF
TGTGCCAGCAGTTACAGGTCTAGGCTGCAAGAGACCCAGTACTTC
>TRBJ2-5|TRBD1|TRBV28|NA
CASSTGTGKGDGQYF
TGTGCCAGCAGTACCGGGACAGGGAAAGGCGATGGGCAGTACTTC
>TRBJ2-7|NA|TRBV7-3|NA
CASSLTPWGPYNEQYF
TGTGCCAGCAGCTTAACGCCTTGGGGGCCCTACAATGAGCAGTACTTC
>TRBJ2-1|NA|TRBV27|few
CASSFRIAVNEQFF
TGTGCCAGCAGTTTTAGGATAGCGGTTAATGAGCAGTTCTTC
>TRBJ2-5|TRBD2|TRBV9|many
CASSVEGLAGAGRGTQYF
TGTGCCAGCAGCGTAGAAGGACTAGCGGGAGCTGGAAGAGGGACCCAGTACTTC
>TRBJ2-7|TRBD2|TRBV28|NA
CASSLTSGGSYEQYF
TGTGCCAGCAGTCTCACTAGCGGGGGCTCCTACGAGCAGTACTTC
>TRBJ2-1|NA|TRBV5-1|many
CASSLSSGSYNEQFF
TGCGCCAGCAGCTTGTCTTCAGGTTCCTACAATGAGCAGTTCTTC
>TRBJ2-1|TRBD2|TRBV7-2|many
CASSRGGLAGRNEQFF
TGTGCCAGCAGCCGAGGTGGGCTAGCGGGGAGGAATGAGCAGTTCTTC
>TRBJ1-5|NA|TRBV28|few
CASSLGVSQGNQPQHF
TGTGCCAGCAGTTTGGGCGTTAGTCAGGGGAATCAGCCCCAGCATTTT
>TRBJ2-3|NA|TRBV7-2|many
CASSLDDWPTDTQYF
TGTGCCAGCAGCTTAGACGATTGGCCCACAGATACGCAGTATTTT
>TRBJ2-1|NA|TRBV5-5|many
CASSFHAVGNEQFF
TGTGCCAGCAGCTTCCACGCAGTAGGCAATGAGCAGTTCTTC
>TRBJ2-1|NA|TRBV20-1|few
CSAVNNRDVEQFF
TGCAGTGCTGTAAACAACCGGGACGTGGAGCAGTTCTTC
>TRBJ1-6|TRBD1|TRBV12-3/TRBV12-4|few
CASSSGGTGGSPLHF
TGTGCCAGCAGTTCCGGGGGGACAGGGGGCTCACCCCTCCACTTT
>TRBJ2-1|NA|TRBV10-3|many
CAISEGETYNEQFF
TGTGCCATCTCGGAGGGAGAGACCTACAATGAGCAGTTCTTC
>TRBJ2-2|NA|TRBV14|few
CASSQIYTLTGELFF
TGTGCCAGCAGCCAGATCTACACCCTCACCGGGGAGCTGTTTTTT
>TRBJ2-7|NA|TRBV29-1|many
CSVSNYGAYEQYF
TGCAGCGTCTCCAACTACGGGGCTTACGAGCAGTACTTC
>TRBJ2-7|TRBD1|TRBV29-1|once
CSAADRGNYEQYF
TGCAGCGCCGCCGACAGGGGGAATTACGAGCAGTACTTC
>TRBJ2-1|NA|TRBV7-9|few
CASSRVYNEQFF
TGTGCCAGCAGCCGGGTCTACAATGAGCAGTTCTTC
>TRBJ1-2|NA|TRBV2|few
CASKIALNTYGYTF
TGTGCCAGCAAAATCGCGTTAAACACCTATGGCTACACCTTC